Listed below are T cell receptor beta chains from one sample, sequenced in a study of CD8+CD57+ T cells in acquired aplastic anemia. TCRdb passed the reads through MiXCR, listing each CDR3 protein once. The sample lists 150,000 to 200,000 distinct CDR3 sequences; under 75% were seen once. The sequenced sample consisted of sorted CD4+, CD8+, or CD8+CD57+ T cells (not recorded which) from PBMCs. All receptors derive from a human donor in good health. Both conserved end residues are part of each CDR3. A D gene is named only where the DNA matches it firmly. Not all rows give a size; the values are once, few, many and, for expanded clones, a class.

j_call,d_call,v_call,clone_size,cdr3_nt,cdr3_aa
TRBJ2-1,TRBD2,TRBV25-1,many,TGTGCCAGCAGCACGGGACTAGCGGTTTACAATGAGCAGTTCTTC,CASSTGLAVYNEQFF
TRBJ2-7,NA,TRBV20-1,NA,TGCAGTGCCCGAATGACGTACGAGCAGTACTTC,CSARMTYEQYF
TRBJ2-7,TRBD1,TRBV28,NA,TGTGCCAGCAGCCTTCTCGGACAGGGAAACTACGAGCAGTACTTC,CASSLLGQGNYEQYF
TRBJ1-5,NA,TRBV10-3,few,TGTGCCATCAGTGAGTCGCGGGGGGGCGCGGGGCAGCCCCAGCATTTT,CAISESRGGAGQPQHF
TRBJ2-3,TRBD1,TRBV7-8,NA,TGTGCCAGCAGCTTCTCGGGACAGCGCACAGATACGCAGTATTTT,CASSFSGQRTDTQYF
TRBJ1-2,NA,TRBV2,NA,TGTGCCAGCAGTGAAGGTCCCGCGAGGGGCTACACCTTC,CASSEGPARGYTF
TRBJ2-3,TRBD1,TRBV7-9,NA,TGTGCCAGCAGGGCCGACAGGGGGGTTACGCAGTATTTT,CASRADRGVTQYF
TRBJ2-7,TRBD2,TRBV7-9,few,TGTGCCAGCAGCTTAGCGCGGGGGTCCGAGCAGTACTTC,CASSLARGSEQYF
TRBJ2-1,NA,TRBV7-7,many,TGTGCTAGCAGCTTTGGGCCCCCCGGGGGCGGGACTTACAATGAGCAGTTCTTC,CASSFGPPGGGTYNEQFF
TRBJ1-5,TRBD1,TRBV20-1,NA,TGCAGTGTCAGGGGGGAGCATAGCAATCAGCCCCAGCATTTT,CSVRGEHSNQPQHF
TRBJ2-5,TRBD2,TRBV27,many,TGTGCCAGCGGGTCCGGGACTAGGGGGACCCAGTACTTC,CASGSGTRGTQYF
TRBJ1-2,NA,TRBV10-3,few,TGTGCCATCAGTGATGACGCAGGGGTGGATGGCTACACCTTC,CAISDDAGVDGYTF
TRBJ2-6,TRBD1,TRBV7-9,once,TGTGCCAGCAGCCTTCGCCCGGGACAGGGTTCCTCTGGGGCCAACGTCCTGACTTTC,CASSLRPGQGSSGANVLTF
TRBJ2-5,TRBD2,TRBV20-1,once,TGCAGTGCTAGCGACCGACTAGCTGGTGAGACCCAGTACTTC,CSASDRLAGETQYF
TRBJ2-7,NA,TRBV20-1,NA,TGCAGTGCTAGAAGGACTTCTGAATACGAGCAGTACTTC,CSARRTSEYEQYF
TRBJ1-1,NA,TRBV19,NA,TGTGCCAGTAGTCCTGTGGCAGAGAACACTGAAGCTTTCTTT,CASSPVAENTEAFF
TRBJ2-1,TRBD1,TRBV7-3,NA,TGTGCCAGCAGCCAGGACAGGGTAGGATACAATGAGCAGTTCTTC,CASSQDRVGYNEQFF
TRBJ2-1,TRBD2,TRBV25-1,NA,TGTGCCAGCAGTGAATCATTGGCTGCGGGAGAACCGTACAATGAGCAGTTCTTC,CASSESLAAGEPYNEQFF
TRBJ2-1,NA,TRBV5-1,NA,TGCGCCAGCGGAGACGGAATCTACAATGAGCAGCTCTTC,CASGDGIYNEQLF
TRBJ2-7,NA,TRBV10-1,NA,TGCGCCAGCACCCCACCCTCGGGTCACGAGCAGTACTTC,CASTPPSGHEQYF
TRBJ1-5,NA,TRBV24-1,few,TGTGCCACCAGTGACCCCATCGGAGCCCAGCATTTT,CATSDPIGAQHF
TRBJ1-6,NA,TRBV6-5,NA,TGTGCCAGCAGTTATCCCTACCGGGGAGGGGTTAATTCACCCCTCCACTTT,CASSYPYRGGVNSPLHF
TRBJ2-7,NA,TRBV27,many,TGTGCCAGCAGTTTGACATGGATGGACGAGCAGTACTTC,CASSLTWMDEQYF
TRBJ1-5,NA,TRBV7-8,NA,TGTGCCAGCAGCTCTCGGACAGATTATAGCAATCAGCCCCAGCATTTT,CASSSRTDYSNQPQHF
TRBJ2-1,TRBD1,TRBV10-3,few,TGTGCCATCACGTTGGCGGGGGACAGGGGCTACAATGAGCAGTTCTTC,CAITLAGDRGYNEQFF
TRBJ1-2,NA,TRBV10-3,once,TGTGCCATCAGTGAGTCGGTGGAGGGAGTTTATGGCTACACCTTC,CAISESVEGVYGYTF
TRBJ1-1,NA,TRBV7-2,NA,TGTGCCAGCAGCGTAGATGGGCACACTGAAGCTTTCTTT,CASSVDGHTEAFF
TRBJ2-5,NA,TRBV29-1,NA,TGCAGCGTTGATGGCAGGGATTACCAAGAGACCCAGTACTTC,CSVDGRDYQETQYF
TRBJ2-2,NA,TRBV15,NA,TGTGCCACCAGCAGAGGGCACCTGGGCGGGGAGCTGTTTTTT,CATSRGHLGGELFF
TRBJ1-6,NA,TRBV7-2,few,TGTGCCAGCAGCTTAGAGCAACCCGGAGGTTCACCCCTCCACTTT,CASSLEQPGGSPLHF
TRBJ1-4,NA,TRBV9,NA,TGTGCCAGCAGCGTCATGGGGGGGCAGGGTGAAAAACTGTTTTTT,CASSVMGGQGEKLFF
TRBJ1-6,NA,TRBV13,NA,TGTGCCAGCAGCTTCGGGGGAAGGGATCACCTCCACTTT,CASSFGGRDHLHF
TRBJ2-7,NA,TRBV6-5,many,TGTGCCAGCAGTACCTCCCCTCGCGGTGTCTACGAGCAGTACTTC,CASSTSPRGVYEQYF
TRBJ1-1,NA,TRBV30,NA,TGTGCCTGGAACGACGGACAGCCGAACACTGAAGCTTTCTTT,CAWNDGQPNTEAFF
TRBJ2-2,TRBD2,TRBV14,many,TGTGCCAGCAGCCAATCCCCGGGGGGGGCGTACACCGGGGAGCTGTTTTTT,CASSQSPGGAYTGELFF
TRBJ2-7,TRBD2,TRBV19,NA,TGTGCCAGTAGTGCGGGGGACGCCTACGAGCAGTACTTC,CASSAGDAYEQYF
TRBJ2-1,NA,TRBV14,NA,TGTGCCAGCAGCCAAGACCAAGCCCGGCGCCTGAGCTCCTACAATGAGCAGTTCTTC,CASSQDQARRLSSYNEQFF
TRBJ1-5,NA,TRBV12-3/TRBV12-4,NA,TGTGCCAGCAGCCATGAGGGGGGGTTATGGGGCAATCAGCCCCAGCATTTT,CASSHEGGLWGNQPQHF
TRBJ1-1,TRBD1,TRBV5-1,NA,TGCGCCAGCAGTGAGCAGGGGGATAACACTGAAGCTCTCTTT,CASSEQGDNTEALF
TRBJ2-7,TRBD1,TRBV5-1,few,TGCGCCAGCAGCTTGGTCCAGGGGGCCTACGAGCAGTACTTC,CASSLVQGAYEQYF
TRBJ1-2,TRBD1,TRBV2,NA,TGTGCCAGCAGTGAACTTCGGACAGGAATCTATGGCTACACCTTC,CASSELRTGIYGYTF
TRBJ2-7,TRBD1,TRBV9,NA,TGTGCCAGCAGCTCTGACAGGGGGCCCTACGAGCAGTACTTC,CASSSDRGPYEQYF
TRBJ2-6,NA,TRBV7-8,NA,TGTGCCAGCAGCTTACTTGGGTACTCTGGGGCCAACGTCCTGACTTTC,CASSLLGYSGANVLTF
TRBJ1-1,TRBD1,TRBV2,NA,TGTGCCGCAGGGGGCTATGCGGACACTGAAGCTTTCTTT,CAAGGYADTEAFF